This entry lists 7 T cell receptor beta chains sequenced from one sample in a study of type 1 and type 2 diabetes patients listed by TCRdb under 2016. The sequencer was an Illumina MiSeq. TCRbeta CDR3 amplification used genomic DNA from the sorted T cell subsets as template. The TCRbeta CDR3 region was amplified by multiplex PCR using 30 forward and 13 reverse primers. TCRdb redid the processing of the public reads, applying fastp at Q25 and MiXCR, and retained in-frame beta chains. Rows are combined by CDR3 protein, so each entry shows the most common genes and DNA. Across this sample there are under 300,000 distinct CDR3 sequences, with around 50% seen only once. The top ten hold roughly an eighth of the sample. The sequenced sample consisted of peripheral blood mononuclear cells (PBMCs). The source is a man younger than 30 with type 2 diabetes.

The DNA for the CDR3 is TGTGCCACGGCGGTGAGCTCCTACAATGAGCAGTTCTTC. It encodes CATAVSSYNEQFF. This rearrangement joins TRBV27 to TRBJ2-1; no reliable D call. V shed 10 bases and J shed 0 bases, with 10 bases lying between them. The CDR3 covers 13 residues. Germline V gene sequence: CDR1 MNHEY, CDR2 SMNVEV (reference sequence).

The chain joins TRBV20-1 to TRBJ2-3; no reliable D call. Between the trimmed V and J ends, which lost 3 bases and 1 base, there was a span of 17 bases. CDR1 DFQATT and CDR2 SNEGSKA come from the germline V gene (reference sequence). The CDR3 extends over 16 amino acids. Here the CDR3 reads CSARVKTPKGTDTQYF. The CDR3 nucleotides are TGCAGTGCTAGGGTTAAGACCCCCAAGGGCACAGATACGCAGTATTTT.

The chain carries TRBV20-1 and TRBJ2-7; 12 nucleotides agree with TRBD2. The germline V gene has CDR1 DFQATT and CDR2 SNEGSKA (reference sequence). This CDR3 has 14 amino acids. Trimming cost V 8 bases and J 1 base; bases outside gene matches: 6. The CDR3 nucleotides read TGCAGTTGCAGAGGACTAGCGGGGTCCTACGAGCAGTACTTC. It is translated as CSCRGLAGSYEQYF.

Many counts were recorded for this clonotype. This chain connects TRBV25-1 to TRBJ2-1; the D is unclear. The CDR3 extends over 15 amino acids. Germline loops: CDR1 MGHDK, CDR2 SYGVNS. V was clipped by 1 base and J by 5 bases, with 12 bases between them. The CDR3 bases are TGTGCCAGCAGTGAATTACGGTCGGGTGACAATGAGCAGTTCTTC. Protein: CASSELRSGDNEQFF.

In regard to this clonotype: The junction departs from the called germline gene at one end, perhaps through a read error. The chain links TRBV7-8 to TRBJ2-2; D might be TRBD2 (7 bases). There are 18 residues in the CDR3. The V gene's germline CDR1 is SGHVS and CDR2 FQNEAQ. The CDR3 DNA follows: TGTGCCAGCAGCTTAGCGCCCTTTGGGGGGGCTGGGACCGGGGAGCTGTCTTTT. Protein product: CASSLAPFGGAGTGELSF. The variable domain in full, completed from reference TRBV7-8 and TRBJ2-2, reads GAGVSQSPRYKVAKRGQDVALRCDPISGHVSLFWYQQALGQGPEFLTYFQNEAQLDKSGLPSDRFFAERPEGSVSTLKIQRTQQEDSAVYLCASSLAPFGGAGTGELSFGEGSRLTVL.

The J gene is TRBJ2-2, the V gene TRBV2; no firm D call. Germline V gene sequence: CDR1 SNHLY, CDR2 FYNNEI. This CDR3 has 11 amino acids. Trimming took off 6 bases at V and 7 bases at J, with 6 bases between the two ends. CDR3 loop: CASRWNGELFF. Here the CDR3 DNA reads TGTGCCAGCAGATGGAACGGGGAGCTGTTTTTT.

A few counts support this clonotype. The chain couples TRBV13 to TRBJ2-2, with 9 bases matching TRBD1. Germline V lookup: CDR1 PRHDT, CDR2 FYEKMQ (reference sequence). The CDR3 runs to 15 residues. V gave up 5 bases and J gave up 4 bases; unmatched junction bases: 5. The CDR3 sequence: CASSVGQGSTGELFF. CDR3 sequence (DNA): TGTGCCAGCAGCGTTGGACAGGGGAGCACCGGGGAGCTGTTTTTT.